The 19 T cell receptor beta chains reported below all come from one sample, sequenced in a study of cytomegalovirus exposure and HLA in healthy donors. Assay used: immunoSEQ multiplex PCR; TCRdb lists only in-frame clones, some missing. Among roughly 230,000 clones listed, about nine tenths were seen once. The material sequenced was PBMCs. Receptors originate from a woman aged 25 to 39 in good health and CMV-seronegative.

This chain links TRBV5-6 with TRBJ1-4, with D hard to call. CDR1 is SGHDT, CDR2 YYEEEE, per germline. The V gene lost 4 bases and the J gene lost 2 bases, with 9 bases spanning the gap. This CDR3 is built from 14 residues. The CDR3 nucleotides are TGTGCCAGCAGCGAGCAAGGCACTAATGAAAAACTGTTTTTT. Translated, it gives CASSEQGTNEKLFF.

This CDR3 is CASSFGTSNTEAFF. The CDR3 coding sequence is TGCGCCAGCAGCTTTGGGACGTCGAACACTGAAGCTTTCTTT. V is TRBV5-1 and J is TRBJ1-1, with D possibly being TRBD1 (5 bases). The germline CDR1 and CDR2 sequences are SGHRS and YFSETQ. V lost 2 bases and J 1 base, leaving 9 bases between the germline ends. The CDR3 consists of 14 residues.

V and J are TRBV15 and TRBJ1-5; weak D call: TRBD1 (5 bases). V lost 3 bases, J lost 2 bases, and 8 bases lay in between. Germline CDR1 and CDR2: LNHNV and YYDKDF (reference sequence). CDR3 size: 14 residues. CDR3 sequence (DNA): TGTGCCACCAGCAGCCGCAGGGGCAATCAGCCCCAGCATTTT. It specifies CATSSRRGNQPQHF.

The chain combines TRBV30 with TRBJ2-2; TRBD2 matches at 14 bases. Germline V gene sequence: CDR1 GTSNPN, CDR2 SVGIG (reference sequence). The CDR3 loop spans 16 amino acids. V was clipped by 7 bases and J by 0 bases; unmatched bases: 4. DNA of the CDR3: TGTGCCTCTTCGGGACTAGCGGGAGCGAACACCGGGGAGCTGTTTTTT. It encodes CASSGLAGANTGELFF.

V usage is TRBV28 and J usage is TRBJ2-7, with D possibly called TRBD1 or TRBD2 (5 bases each). The V end was cut by 6 bases, the J end by 3 bases, with 15 bases between. The CDR3 has 14 residues. The germline V gene encodes CDR1 MDHEN and CDR2 SYDVKM. The CDR3 nucleotides read TGTGCCAGCAGCCCCGGGACCTTACTCTACGAGCAGTACTTC. Protein sequence: CASSPGTLLYEQYF.

The CDR3 DNA is TGTGCCAGCAGCTTAGATCAACGGAGACAGGGGGCGGGGGAGCAGTACTTC. Amino acids: CASSLDQRRQGAGEQYF. This chain joins TRBV7-8 and TRBJ2-7, with TRBD1 matching over 10 bases. CDR3 size: 17 residues. Trimming at V came to 1 base and at J to 7 bases, leaving 13 bases not matched to a gene. Germline V gene data show CDR1 as SGHVS and CDR2 as FQNEAQ.

The table lists this clone with many counts. This chain connects TRBV6-4 to TRBJ2-3; D gene ambiguous. The CDR3 extends over 15 amino acids. Trimming cost V 8 bases and J 4 bases, with 19 bases left between them. CDR1 is MRHNA, CDR2 SNTAGT, per germline. This chain's CDR3 is CASSTSSVGADTQYF. The CDR3 coding sequence is TGTGCCAGCTCAACTTCTTCGGTGGGCGCAGATACGCAGTATTTT.

The chain couples TRBV11-3 to TRBJ2-7, with D perhaps matching TRBD2 (6 bases). With 8 bases removed from V and 1 base from J, the gap between germline ends came to 9 bases. The CDR3 consists of 12 residues. Germline V gene lookup returns CDR1 SGHNT and CDR2 YENEEA. The CDR3 region has the DNA TGTGCCAGCGGAGGGAATTCCTACGAGCAGTACTTC. It encodes CASGGNSYEQYF.

The genes are TRBV6-1 and TRBJ2-7, with TRBD1 matching 7 bases. Unmatched junction bases numbered 8, after V lost 3 bases and J lost 3 bases. Germline V CDR1 and CDR2: MNHNS, SASEGT. This CDR3 has 15 residues. The CDR3 DNA reads TGTGCCAGCAGTGACGTGGGCAGGGGGTTCTACGAGCAGTACTTC. The encoded protein is CASSDVGRGFYEQYF.

CDR3: CASSLGLAEGTDTQYF. The CDR3 DNA sequence: TGTGCCAGCAGCTTGGGGCTAGCGGAGGGCACAGATACGCAGTATTTT. The chain employs TRBV5-4 and TRBJ2-3; TRBD2 matches 7 bases. This CDR3 comprises 16 residues. The junction had 5 bases not matched to a gene; V was cut back by 0 bases and J by 1 base. The germline gives CDR1 SGHNT, CDR2 YYREEE (reference sequence).

In nucleotides, the CDR3 is TGTGCCAGCAGTGTGTCGGACGATCAGCCCCAGCATTTT. Its translation is CASSVSDDQPQHF. The chain links TRBV28 to TRBJ1-5; D call uncertain. Deletions cut 5 bases from V and 5 bases from J, with 10 bases between. Germline assignment: CDR1 MDHEN and CDR2 SYDVKM. This CDR3 contains 13 residues.

J is TRBJ2-1 and V is TRBV19, with 8 nucleotides matching TRBD2. Trimming removed 6 bases from V and 5 bases from J; junction bases left unmatched: 9. Per the germline V gene, CDR1 is LNHDA and CDR2 is SQIVND (reference sequence). The CDR3 totals 15 residues. The CDR3 region is CASRAGLAFHNEQFF. In DNA, the CDR3 is TGTGCCAGTAGGGCCGGACTAGCTTTTCACAATGAGCAGTTCTTC.

The J gene is TRBJ2-7, the V gene TRBV5-1; tentatively, D is TRBD1 or TRBD2 (5 bases each). Germline CDR1 is SGHRS and CDR2 is YFSETQ. The germline V and J ends were trimmed by 3 bases and 3 bases, with 16 bases remaining between them. The CDR3 extends over 15 amino acids. The CDR3 DNA follows: TGCGCCAGCAGCTCCGGGACGGACCTAATCTACGAGCAGTACTTC. Translating it yields CASSSGTDLIYEQYF.

The chain couples TRBV27 to TRBJ2-5; the D is unclear. Germline V gene sequence: CDR1 MNHEY, CDR2 SMNVEV (reference sequence). Trimming cost V 3 bases and J 3 bases, with 14 bases left between them. The CDR3 loop spans 15 amino acids. CDR3 sequence: CASSFLSTLKETQYF. DNA for the CDR3: TGTGCCAGCAGTTTTCTAAGTACGCTGAAAGAGACCCAGTACTTC.

The chain links TRBV30 to TRBJ2-1; 12 nucleotides agree with TRBD2. Per the germline V gene, CDR1 is GTSNPN and CDR2 is SVGIG (reference sequence). Germline trimming cut 0 bases from V and 8 bases from J; bases unmatched to any gene: 11. This CDR3 has 17 residues. CDR3 DNA: TGTGCCTGGAGTGTCGGGACTAGCGGGCCGGGGGCCCATGAGCAGTTCTTC. Its translation: CAWSVGTSGPGAHEQFF. The variable domain in full, with the rest retrieved from reference TRBV30 and TRBJ2-1, is SQTIHQWPATLVQPVGSPLSLECTVEGTSNPNLYWYRQAAGRGLQLLFYSVGIGQISSEVPQNLSASRPQDRQFILSSKKLLLSDSGFYLCAWSVGTSGPGAHEQFFGPGTRLTVL.

The sample holds many counts of this clone. This chain connects TRBV11-2 to TRBJ2-3; D is perhaps TRBD1 (5 bases). Trimming left V 3 bases short and J 2 bases short, with 6 bases between. The germline V gene has CDR1 SGHAT and CDR2 FQNNGV. This CDR3 region has 13 residues. The CDR3: CASSLGPTDTQYF. As DNA, the CDR3 is TGTGCCAGCAGCTTGGGGCCCACAGATACGCAGTATTTT.

The V call is TRBV11-2, the J call TRBJ1-1; D is unclear. The V gene lost 5 bases and the J gene lost 3 bases, with 19 bases spanning the gap. There are 16 residues in the CDR3. Germline values: CDR1 SGHAT, CDR2 FQNNGV. The CDR3 DNA reads TGTGCCAGCAGCCGCCGAGAGGACGGGTGGGACACTGAAGCTTTCTTT. This encodes CASSRREDGWDTEAFF.

In its sample, this clone was seen once. The chain carries TRBV5-6 and TRBJ2-7, with 7 bases matching TRBD2. V shed 4 bases and J 3 bases; nucleotides not matched to a gene: 7. The CDR3 sequence is 14 residues long. Germline assignment: CDR1 SGHDT and CDR2 YYEEEE. CDR3 DNA sequence: TGTGCCAGCAGCCCCGGGACTACCGACTACGAGCAGTACTTC. As protein: CASSPGTTDYEQYF.

The V gene is TRBV7-3, the J gene TRBJ1-1; no firm D call. V lost 2 bases and J lost 3, with 7 bases in between. Germline V gene data show CDR1 as SGHTA and CDR2 as FQGTGA. The CDR3 loop spans 13 amino acids. This CDR3 reads CASSLGQYTEAFF. CDR3 bases: TGTGCCAGCAGCTTAGGGCAGTACACTGAAGCTTTCTTT.